Listed below are T cell receptor beta chains from one sample, sequenced in a study of immune heterogeneity within non-small cell lung tumors. Each CDR3 protein gets one entry after TCRdb re-called the multiplex PCR reads with MiXCR. The sample yields approximately 4,500 distinct CDR3 sequences, around 24% seen once. Source material: lung tumor tissue. These receptors were collected from a man aged 50 to 59 with non-small cell lung cancer. Each CDR3 is given with its conserved first and last residue. A D gene is named only where the DNA matches it firmly. Clone size is not always given. Where it is, it says once, few, many or a class for expanded clones.

v_call: TRBV20-1
d_call: TRBD1
j_call: TRBJ1-1
cdr3_length: 14
clone_size: medium-sized
cdr3_nt: TGCAGTGCTCAGACCAACCGGGACAGAAGCGAAGCTTTCTTT
cdr3_aa: CSAQTNRDRSEAFF

v_call: TRBV9
d_call: NA
j_call: TRBJ2-1
cdr3_length: 17
clone_size: many
cdr3_nt: TGTGCCAGCAGCGCTCAGCCCCCGGGGAACCCCTACAATGAGCAGTTCTTC
cdr3_aa: CASSAQPPGNPYNEQFF

v_call: TRBV7-9
d_call: NA
j_call: TRBJ2-1
cdr3_length: 11
clone_size: many
cdr3_nt: TGTGCCAGCAGCTTCGACAATGAGCAGTTCTTC
cdr3_aa: CASSFDNEQFF

v_call: TRBV6-2/TRBV6-3
d_call: TRBD1
j_call: TRBJ2-7
cdr3_length: 16
clone_size: NA
cdr3_nt: TGTTCCAGCAGTCCCGAACAGGGGACGCTGGTCTACGAGCGGTACTTC
cdr3_aa: CSSSPEQGTLVYERYF

v_call: TRBV7-3
d_call: TRBD1
j_call: TRBJ2-7
cdr3_length: 13
clone_size: NA
cdr3_nt: TGTGCCAACAGTTTGGACAGGGTGAGGGAGCAGTACTTC
cdr3_aa: CANSLDRVREQYF

v_call: TRBV7-3
d_call: TRBD2
j_call: TRBJ2-3
cdr3_length: 12
clone_size: many
cdr3_nt: TGTGCCAGCAGCCGGGGGGCAGATACGCAGTATTTT
cdr3_aa: CASSRGADTQYF

v_call: TRBV6-1
d_call: NA
j_call: TRBJ1-6
cdr3_length: 14
clone_size: medium-sized
cdr3_nt: TGTGCCAGCAGCCTTGTAGGGTCCGGGTCACCCCTCCACTTT
cdr3_aa: CASSLVGSGSPLHF

v_call: TRBV19
d_call: NA
j_call: TRBJ1-3
cdr3_length: 14
clone_size: NA
cdr3_nt: TGTGCCAGTGGTATCTCGGTCGGAGGAAACACCATATATTTT
cdr3_aa: CASGISVGGNTIYF

v_call: TRBV10-2
d_call: TRBD2
j_call: TRBJ2-1
cdr3_length: 13
clone_size: medium-sized
cdr3_nt: TGCGCCAGCAGTAGCGGGGTGGTCAATGAGCAGTTCTTC
cdr3_aa: CASSSGVVNEQFF

v_call: TRBV12-3/TRBV12-4
d_call: TRBD1
j_call: TRBJ1-5
cdr3_length: 14
clone_size: once
cdr3_nt: TGTGCCGGCAGTTCAACAGGGGGCAATCAGCCCCAGCATTTT
cdr3_aa: CAGSSTGGNQPQHF

v_call: TRBV12-3/TRBV12-4
d_call: NA
j_call: TRBJ1-1
cdr3_length: 14
clone_size: NA
cdr3_nt: TGTGCCAGCACCACCAATCGCGTGAACACTGTAGCTTTGTTT
cdr3_aa: CASTTNRVNTVALF

v_call: TRBV28
d_call: TRBD1
j_call: TRBJ2-7
cdr3_length: 16
clone_size: medium-sized
cdr3_nt: TGTGCCAGCAGTTTAACCGGGACAGGGGTCATTAACGAGCAGTACTTC
cdr3_aa: CASSLTGTGVINEQYF

v_call: TRBV7-9
d_call: TRBD1
j_call: TRBJ1-2
cdr3_length: 13
clone_size: medium-sized
cdr3_nt: TGTGCCAGCAGCTTACAGGGGGCTTTTGGCTACACCTTC
cdr3_aa: CASSLQGAFGYTF

v_call: TRBV27
d_call: NA
j_call: TRBJ2-7
cdr3_length: 14
clone_size: medium-sized
cdr3_nt: TGTGCCAGCAGTTTAGGGACATCTTCCTACGAGCAGTACTTC
cdr3_aa: CASSLGTSSYEQYF

v_call: TRBV2
d_call: TRBD1
j_call: TRBJ1-2
cdr3_length: 15
clone_size: NA
cdr3_nt: TGTGCCAGCAGTTTTACCGGACAGGGGGCGTATGGCTACACCTTC
cdr3_aa: CASSFTGQGAYGYTF

v_call: TRBV4-1
d_call: NA
j_call: TRBJ1-1
cdr3_length: 17
clone_size: many
cdr3_nt: TGCGCCAGCAGCCAAGGAGCCCAGGGCTTTGCGAACACTGAAGCTTTCTTT
cdr3_aa: CASSQGAQGFANTEAFF

v_call: TRBV10-3
d_call: NA
j_call: TRBJ1-2
cdr3_length: 12
clone_size: once
cdr3_nt: TGTGTTATCAGTGAAATGGACTATGGCTACACCTTC
cdr3_aa: CVISEMDYGYTF

v_call: TRBV5-1
d_call: NA
j_call: TRBJ2-7
cdr3_length: 14
clone_size: medium-sized
cdr3_nt: TGCGCCAGCAGCTTGGGTCAGAGCTCCTACGAGCAGTACTTC
cdr3_aa: CASSLGQSSYEQYF

v_call: TRBV27
d_call: TRBD2
j_call: TRBJ2-1
cdr3_length: 15
clone_size: large
cdr3_nt: TGTGCCAGCAGTCGGCGGACTAGTCTCCACAATGAGCAGTTCTTC
cdr3_aa: CASSRRTSLHNEQFF

v_call: TRBV3-1
d_call: NA
j_call: TRBJ1-6
cdr3_length: 12
clone_size: medium-sized
cdr3_nt: TGTGCCAGCAGCCGGCCCCAATCACCCCTCCACTTT
cdr3_aa: CASSRPQSPLHF

v_call: TRBV9
d_call: NA
j_call: TRBJ2-7
cdr3_length: 15
clone_size: medium-sized
cdr3_nt: TGTGCCAGCAGCCCGCAATTAACAGGGACCTACGAGCAGTACTTC
cdr3_aa: CASSPQLTGTYEQYF

v_call: TRBV20-1
d_call: TRBD2
j_call: TRBJ2-6
cdr3_length: 18
clone_size: medium-sized
cdr3_nt: TGCAGTGCTAGAGGGAGCGGGGGGGTGAGCTCTGGGGCCAACGTCCTGACTTTC
cdr3_aa: CSARGSGGVSSGANVLTF

v_call: TRBV27
d_call: TRBD1
j_call: TRBJ2-7
cdr3_length: 14
clone_size: medium-sized
cdr3_nt: TGTGCCAGCAGGAAGGCAGGGGGCGGCGACGAGCAGTACTTC
cdr3_aa: CASRKAGGGDEQYF

v_call: TRBV20-1
d_call: NA
j_call: TRBJ2-7
cdr3_length: 14
clone_size: medium-sized
cdr3_nt: TGCAGTGCTAGCTGGTCTTCAGGGGCCTTAAAGGAGTACTTC
cdr3_aa: CSASWSSGALKEYF

v_call: TRBV27
d_call: NA
j_call: TRBJ1-2
cdr3_length: 12
clone_size: medium-sized
cdr3_nt: TGTGCCAGCAGGGGAAGGGGCTATGGCTACACCTTC
cdr3_aa: CASRGRGYGYTF

v_call: TRBV20-1
d_call: NA
j_call: TRBJ2-7
cdr3_length: 15
clone_size: medium-sized
cdr3_nt: TGCAGTGCTTCAGCCCCCCGTAGCGACTCCTACGAGCAGTACTTC
cdr3_aa: CSASAPRSDSYEQYF

v_call: TRBV5-1
d_call: NA
j_call: TRBJ2-2
cdr3_length: 15
clone_size: medium-sized
cdr3_nt: TGCGCCAGCAGCTTCACCCTAGGTGGCACCGGGGAGCTGTTTTTT
cdr3_aa: CASSFTLGGTGELFF

v_call: TRBV20-1
d_call: NA
j_call: TRBJ2-1
cdr3_length: 13
clone_size: medium-sized
cdr3_nt: TGCAGTGCTAGGGAACTAGATTCGCATGAGCAGTTCTTC
cdr3_aa: CSARELDSHEQFF

v_call: TRBV20-1
d_call: NA
j_call: TRBJ2-3
cdr3_length: 14
clone_size: many
cdr3_nt: TGCAGTGCTAGAGATATGGCGGGGACAGATACGCAGTATTTT
cdr3_aa: CSARDMAGTDTQYF

v_call: TRBV12-3/TRBV12-4
d_call: NA
j_call: TRBJ1-5
cdr3_length: 13
clone_size: medium-sized
cdr3_nt: TGTGCCAGCAGTTTCGGTGGGCCTGAGCCCCAGCATTTT
cdr3_aa: CASSFGGPEPQHF

v_call: TRBV10-3
d_call: NA
j_call: TRBJ1-6
cdr3_length: 15
clone_size: medium-sized
cdr3_nt: TGTGCCATCAGTGAGCGGGCCCTGGGGGATTCACCCCTCCACTTT
cdr3_aa: CAISERALGDSPLHF

v_call: TRBV12-3/TRBV12-4
d_call: NA
j_call: TRBJ2-2
cdr3_length: 13
clone_size: once
cdr3_nt: TGTGCCAGCAGTTATGGGGTTGCCGGGGAGCTGTTTTTT
cdr3_aa: CASSYGVAGELFF

v_call: TRBV3-1
d_call: TRBD2
j_call: TRBJ2-1
cdr3_length: 21
clone_size: many
cdr3_nt: TGTGCCAGCAGCCAAGAGGTTATAAGGGGACTAGCGGGAGGGGCGTACAATGAGCAGTTCTTC
cdr3_aa: CASSQEVIRGLAGGAYNEQFF

v_call: TRBV5-1
d_call: NA
j_call: TRBJ1-6
cdr3_length: 16
clone_size: medium-sized
cdr3_nt: TGCGCCAGCAGCTTGGCCATTTCAGGGAGTGAGTCACCCCTCCACTTT
cdr3_aa: CASSLAISGSESPLHF

v_call: TRBV15
d_call: NA
j_call: TRBJ1-2
cdr3_length: 14
clone_size: medium-sized
cdr3_nt: TGTGCCACCAGCAGAGGCGACAGGCCTGCGGGCTACACCTTC
cdr3_aa: CATSRGDRPAGYTF

v_call: TRBV3-1
d_call: TRBD2
j_call: TRBJ2-1
cdr3_length: 14
clone_size: NA
cdr3_nt: TGTGCCAGTGGACTAGCGGGGATTAACAATGAGCAGTTCTTC
cdr3_aa: CASGLAGINNEQFF

v_call: TRBV6-1
d_call: NA
j_call: TRBJ1-2
cdr3_length: 13
clone_size: many
cdr3_nt: TGTGCCAGCAGTGAGGGACTGAACTATGGCTACACCTTC
cdr3_aa: CASSEGLNYGYTF

v_call: TRBV6-1
d_call: NA
j_call: TRBJ1-2
cdr3_length: 14
clone_size: once
cdr3_nt: TGTGCCAGCAGTGAGTCAGGAGCTAACTATTCCTACACCTTC
cdr3_aa: CASSESGANYSYTF

v_call: TRBV12-3/TRBV12-4
d_call: NA
j_call: TRBJ1-2
cdr3_length: 13
clone_size: medium-sized
cdr3_nt: TGTGCCAGCAGTTTAAGCAAGGGGTCTGGCTACACCTTC
cdr3_aa: CASSLSKGSGYTF